This TCR beta chain emerged from a study of T-cell memory formation after mild COVID-19. Using its own MiXCR run on the 5' RACE reads, TCRdb lists one record per CDR3 protein. The sample contains under 450,000 distinct CDR3 sequences, under 25% of which appear only once. With V trimmed by 5 bases and J by 6 bases, 9 bases remained unmatched. CDR3 length: 14 residues. Germline V gene data show CDR1 as LNHNV and CDR2 as YYDKDF (reference sequence). The sample holds a few counts of this clonotype. The sequenced sample consisted of PBMCs or a T cell subset sorted from them (not recorded which). This chain links TRBV15 with TRBJ2-5; 7 bases agree with TRBD1. This sequence originates from an adult woman who had mild COVID-19 (a few samples of this study predate the infection). Cell type and time point are not known. The CDR3 DNA reads as TGTGCCACCAGCTTAGTACAGGGGCGAAAGACCCAGTACTTC. Residues: CATSLVQGRKTQYF.